Listed below are T cell receptor beta chains from one sample, sequenced in a study of identical twins. From the 5' RACE reads, TCRdb called clonotypes with MiXCR, one entry per CDR3 protein. The data hold 1.5 million to 2 million distinct CDR3 sequences, with around 29% observed a single time. Sample: cord blood. The receptors shown here come from a newborn girl in good health. Each CDR3 is given with its conserved first and last residue. The D gene is left open where the match is weak. Clone size is stated in some rows and not others, as once, few, many or a class when expanded.

cdr3_nt cdr3_aa d_call clone_size j_call v_call
TGCGCCAGCAGCTTGGTGCAGATTGGTGAAGCTTTCTTT CASSLVQIGEAFF . . TRBJ1-1 TRBV5-1
TGTGCCAGCAGCCAAACAAGGAGGTGGGACTACCCGTCCTACGAGCAGTACTTC CASSQTRRWDYPSYEQYF TRBD2 . TRBJ2-7 TRBV3-1
TGTGCCAGCAGCAAAGCACCGAGAACCAAAAACATTCAGTACTTC CASSKAPRTKNIQYF . few TRBJ2-4 TRBV21-1
TGTGCCAGCAGCAGGGGACTTGAGGAAAACATTCAGTACTTC CASSRGLEENIQYF . few TRBJ2-4 TRBV9
TGCGCCAGCAGTGGGGACAGGCCAATTACCACTTATGGCTACACCTTC CASSGDRPITTYGYTF TRBD1 few TRBJ1-2 TRBV5-1
TGTGCCATCAGTGAGGGACAGGGAAATGGGGCCAACGTCCTGACTTTC CAISEGQGNGANVLTF TRBD1 few TRBJ2-6 TRBV10-3
TGTGCCAGCAGCTTGACCGGGACAGGGTCTTCACCCCTCCACTTT CASSLTGTGSSPLHF TRBD1 few TRBJ1-6 TRBV7-9
TGTGCCAGCAGTGAATATCGGCTTCCCACTGAAGCTTTCTTT CASSEYRLPTEAFF . few TRBJ1-1 TRBV25-1
TGTGCCAGCAGCCAAGTGGGCGGGACGACAGATACGCAGTATTTT CASSQVGGTTDTQYF . few TRBJ2-3 TRBV3-1
TGTGCCAGTAAGGGACACCTAGGAACCCAGTACTTC CASKGHLGTQYF . once TRBJ2-5 TRBV6-1
TGTGCCAGCAGAAACAGGGTTGCCCAGTACTTC CASRNRVAQYF . few TRBJ2-5 TRBV28
TGTGCCAGCAGCCCGGGACGGAGAGCTTTCTTT CASSPGRRAFF . few TRBJ1-1 TRBV7-2
TGCGCCAGCAGCCAAGCGGGCTACAATGAGCAGTTCTTC CASSQAGYNEQFF . many TRBJ2-1 TRBV4-1
TGTGCCAGCAGCTACGGGAGTATCTACGAGCAGTTCTTC CASSYGSIYEQFF . . TRBJ2-1 TRBV27
TGCAGTGTAAAACAGGGTGGGGCCGGGGAGCTGTTTTTT CSVKQGGAGELFF . . TRBJ2-2 TRBV20-1
TGTGCCAGCAGCGCCGTTAGCGGGGCCCCGTACAATGAGCAGTTCTTC CASSAVSGAPYNEQFF TRBD2 many TRBJ2-1 TRBV9
TGCAGTGCTAGTGCTAGCGGGACCGCCTTAAATGAGCAGTTCTTC CSASASGTALNEQFF TRBD2 . TRBJ2-1 TRBV20-1
TGCGCCAGCAGCCAAGGGTGGCGATTTGCGCAGTATTTT CASSQGWRFAQYF . few TRBJ2-3 TRBV4-1
TGTGCCAGCACCATTGGAGGTTATGAGCAGTTCTTC CASTIGGYEQFF . . TRBJ2-1 TRBV12-3/TRBV12-4
TGTGCCAGCAGCCAATACTTAGGACTAGCGGGAAGGAATGAGCAGTTCTTC CASSQYLGLAGRNEQFF TRBD2 once TRBJ2-1 TRBV3-1
TGTGCCAGCAGGACAGGGACGCCAGATACGCAGTATTTT CASRTGTPDTQYF TRBD1 once TRBJ2-3 TRBV6-5
TGTGCCAGCAGCCGAAAGACTAGCGGGAGTAATGAGCAGTTCTTC CASSRKTSGSNEQFF TRBD2 . TRBJ2-1 TRBV3-1
TGTGCCAGCAGTCGAGAACAGGCCCCGAATTCACCCCTCCACTTT CASSREQAPNSPLHF . once TRBJ1-6 TRBV2
TGTGCCAGCAGTTTAGTGGGAGGCTTGGGAAATACTGAAGCTTTCTTT CASSLVGGLGNTEAFF . . TRBJ1-1 TRBV28
TGCGCCAGCAGCCGGTGGACTAGCGGGGCGAACACCGGGGAGCTGTTTTTT CASSRWTSGANTGELFF TRBD2 once TRBJ2-2 TRBV5-1
TGCAGTGCCCCGGTCCGTAGCTCCTACAATGAGCAGTTCTTC CSAPVRSSYNEQFF . . TRBJ2-1 TRBV20-1
TGCAGTGCTAGGTACGGGGGGGCCGGTGAGCAGTTCTTC CSARYGGAGEQFF TRBD2 . TRBJ2-1 TRBV20-1
TGTGCCAGCATGGAGGGGCAGAGCGGTCAGCCCCAGCATTTT CASMEGQSGQPQHF . few TRBJ1-5 TRBV12-3/TRBV12-4
TGCGCCAGCAGCCAAGGTCTGAGGGCTAGCACAGATACGCAGTATTTT CASSQGLRASTDTQYF . . TRBJ2-3 TRBV4-1
TGCAGTGCTAGTGGGACAGGGCCTGAAGCTTTCTTT CSASGTGPEAFF TRBD1 . TRBJ1-1 TRBV20-1
TGTGTCAGCAGTTTCCTCGGGACAGGGGCCTACGAGCAGTACTTC CVSSFLGTGAYEQYF TRBD1 . TRBJ2-7 TRBV27
TGTGCCAGCTCACCACCTCGCGGGAGCGGGGTTGAGCAGTACTTC CASSPPRGSGVEQYF TRBD2 . TRBJ2-5 TRBV18
TGCAGTGCAAGGAGAGGACAGGGGGCGAACACTGAAGCTTTCTTT CSARRGQGANTEAFF TRBD1 . TRBJ1-1 TRBV20-1
TGTGCCAGTAGTATGGGGTTAGATAGCAATCAGCCCCAGCATTTT CASSMGLDSNQPQHF . . TRBJ1-5 TRBV19
TGTGCCAGCAGCTTGGAGACTAGCTCCAATGAGCAGTACTTC CASSLETSSNEQYF TRBD2 . TRBJ2-5 TRBV7-9
TGCGCCAGCAGCACAACCGCCTCCGGGAGCTCCTACAATGAGCAGTTCTTC CASSTTASGSSYNEQFF . . TRBJ2-1 TRBV5-1
TGTGCCAGCAGCCAAGATCTGGCTAGCGGGAGGAATGAGCAGTACTTC CASSQDLASGRNEQYF TRBD2 . TRBJ2-7 TRBV14
TGCGCCAGCAGCTTACCAAGGGGGACGATTACAGATACGCAGTATTTT CASSLPRGTITDTQYF . few TRBJ2-3 TRBV5-1
TGTGCCAGCACCGAGACAGGGTTGAACACTGAAGCTTTCTTT CASTETGLNTEAFF TRBD1 . TRBJ1-1 TRBV7-2
TGCGCCAGCATTTCGTCTGGGACAGGGGTCTATAGCAATCAGCCCCAGCATTTT CASISSGTGVYSNQPQHF TRBD1 . TRBJ1-5 TRBV10-2
TGTGCCAGCAGTCTTTACGTCGCGGGATCGTTCTACAATGAGCAGTTCTTC CASSLYVAGSFYNEQFF . few TRBJ2-1 TRBV12-3/TRBV12-4
TGTGCCAGCAGCCCCCTGGTGGCTAGCCCCTTGAATGAGCAGTTCTTC CASSPLVASPLNEQFF . . TRBJ2-1 TRBV7-6
TGTGCCAGCAATAACGCGGGTCTTGGGGAGACCCAGTACTTC CASNNAGLGETQYF . few TRBJ2-5 TRBV6-6